The 13 T cell receptor beta chains listed next were all sequenced from one sample in a study of T-cell reconstitution after alpha-beta-depleted transplantation in children. It was with unique molecular identifiers that the TCRbeta library was prepared. TCRdb fed the PCR reads into MiXCR, producing one record per CDR3 protein. The sample has 600,000 to 800,000 distinct CDR3 sequences, under 15% seen once. The sample consisted of PBMCs, taken before TCRalphabeta/CD19-depleted stem cell transplant. Receptor source: a girl aged 2 to 10 with congenital amegakaryocytic thrombocytopenia, due to receive a stem cell transplant.

The chain employs TRBV11-2 and TRBJ2-7; D possibly corresponds to TRBD2 (6 bases). The CDR3 extends over 14 amino acids. Germline loops: CDR1 SGHAT, CDR2 FQNNGV. Trimming removed 1 base at V and 4 bases at J, with 11 bases between. CDR3 nucleotides: TGTGCCAGCAGCTTAGGGTTTCGGGGGTACGAGCAGTACTTC. Protein product: CASSLGFRGYEQYF.

This clonotype was recorded a few times. The chain recombines TRBV11-3 with TRBJ2-3; 10 bases match TRBD2. CDR1 and CDR2 from the germline V gene are SGHNT and YENEEA. Trimming at V came to 5 bases and at J to 0 bases, leaving 5 bases not matched to a gene. The CDR3 consists of 16 residues. The CDR3 DNA reads TGTGCCAGCAGCCAGGGGACTAGCGAAAGCACAGATACGCAGTATTTT. Translation gives CASSQGTSESTDTQYF.

This clonotype was detected many times. The rearrangement joins TRBV7-8 to TRBJ2-7, with no clear D. The CDR3 runs to 14 residues. Trimming removed 5 bases at V and 2 bases at J, with 13 bases between. The V gene's germline CDR1 is SGHVS and CDR2 FQNEAQ. The CDR3 sequence: CASSRHDITYEQYF. DNA of the CDR3: TGTGCCAGCAGCAGACATGACATTACCTACGAGCAGTACTTC.

This clonotype was seen only a few times. The V and J genes are TRBV28 and TRBJ1-6; TRBD1 matches at 9 bases. Germline V gene lookup returns CDR1 MDHEN and CDR2 SYDVKM. This CDR3 spans 15 amino acids. J lost 5 bases, V lost 6 bases, and 5 bases had no gene match. The CDR3 coding sequence is TGTGCCAGCAGCCGCCGGGACAGGGATAATTCACCCCTCCACTTT. Translation: CASSRRDRDNSPLHF.

This clonotype was seen only a few times. The chain has TRBV20-1 and TRBJ2-7; D is uncertain. Germline lookup yields CDR1 DFQATT and CDR2 SNEGSKA (reference sequence). The CDR3 is 11 residues long. V gave up 7 bases and J gave up 2 bases, with 9 bases separating them. DNA of the CDR3: TGCAGTGTCCCGACTGCCTACGAGCAGTACTTC. Amino acids: CSVPTAYEQYF.

The chain joins TRBV28 to TRBJ2-1; D gene unclear. This CDR3 region has 12 residues. Germline assignment: CDR1 MDHEN and CDR2 SYDVKM. V lost 3 bases to trimming and J lost 6 bases, with 6 bases between them. The CDR3 DNA sequence: TGTGCCAGCAGTTTTACTGTCAATGAGCAGTTCTTC. Residues: CASSFTVNEQFF. The whole variable domain, filled in from reference TRBV28 and TRBJ2-1, reads DVKVTQSSRYLVKRTGEKVFLECVQDMDHENMFWYRQDPGLGLRLIYFSYDVKMKEKGDIPEGYSVSREKKERFSLILESASTNQTSMYLCASSFTVNEQFFGPGTRLTVL.

There are a few counts of this clonotype. V usage is TRBV7-8 and J usage is TRBJ2-6, with no clear D. CDR1 SGHVS and CDR2 FQNEAQ come from the germline V gene. The V and J ends lost 2 bases and 0 bases respectively, with 14 bases between them. The CDR3 spans 18 residues. CDR3 residues: CASSLTSNEYSGANVLTF. CDR3 coding DNA: TGTGCCAGCAGCTTAACCTCTAACGAATACTCTGGGGCCAACGTCCTGACTTTC.

In the case of this clonotype: This may come from a read error, since a much larger clone is one base off. This chain connects TRBV28 to TRBJ1-2; D call uncertain. Germline values: CDR1 MDHEN, CDR2 SYDVKM. This CDR3 is built from 13 residues. The DNA of the CDR3 is TGTGCCAGCAGACACAGAGCTAACTATGGCGACACCTTC. It encodes CASRHRANYGDTF.

This clonotype was observed a few times. The chain is built from TRBV20-1 and TRBJ2-3; 8 bases agree with TRBD2. The CDR3 is 18 residues long. The germline gives CDR1 DFQATT, CDR2 SNEGSKA (reference sequence). The V and J ends lost 0 bases and 1 base, in that order; junction bases with no gene match: 12. The CDR3 protein is CSARDRAGRAVGTDTQYF. DNA for the CDR3: TGCAGTGCTAGAGATCGGGCCGGGAGGGCCGTCGGCACAGATACGCAGTATTTT.

The chain joins TRBV7-7 to TRBJ2-7; D gene uncertain. This CDR3 region has 15 residues. The V and J ends lost 0 bases and 3 bases respectively, with 12 bases between them. Germline V gives CDR1 SSHAT, CDR2 FNYEAQ (reference sequence). In DNA, the CDR3 is TGTGCCAGCAGCTTAGCAAAAGACCGATTCTACGAGCAGTACTTC. Its protein product is CASSLAKDRFYEQYF.

V is TRBV3-1 and J is TRBJ2-1, with 7 bases matching TRBD2. The CDR3 runs 15 residues. Trimming cost V 4 bases and J 8 bases; bases outside gene matches: 11. From germline, CDR1 is LGHDT and CDR2 YNNKEL (reference sequence). The CDR3 is CASSRSWGLRDEQFF. The CDR3 coding sequence is TGTGCCAGCAGCCGCAGCTGGGGACTAAGGGATGAGCAGTTCTTC.

This clonotype was counted only a few times. The CDR3 spells CASSPPDDNYGYTF. In nucleotides, the CDR3 is TGTGCCAGCAGTCCCCCCGACGATAACTATGGCTACACCTTC. The chain recombines TRBV6-1 with TRBJ1-2, with D uncertain. V lost 5 bases to trimming and J lost 1 base, with 11 bases between them. The germline V gene encodes CDR1 MNHNS and CDR2 SASEGT. The CDR3 length is 14 residues.

Comments on this clonotype: This may be a read error: a much more frequent sequence differs by one nucleotide. The chain recombines TRBV30 with TRBJ1-5, with D uncertain. V was clipped by 0 bases and J by 1 base, with 4 bases between them. The germline gives CDR1 GTSNPN, CDR2 SVGIG (reference sequence). The CDR3 has 13 amino acids. CDR3 residues: CAWSVGSNQPQHF. CDR3 nucleotide sequence: TGTGCCTGGAGTGTAGGGAGCAATCAGCCCCAGCATTTT. Based on the CDR3 plus reference TRBV30 and TRBJ1-5, the full variable domain is SQTIHQWPATLVQPVGSPLSLECTVEGTSNPNLYWYRQAAGRGLQLLFYSVGIGQISSEVPQNLSASRPQDRQFILSSKKLLLSDSGFYLCAWSVGSNQPQHFGDGTRLSIL.